This record covers a single T cell receptor (beta chain). Its antigen remains unidentified. The input lacks base qualities; no much larger clone sits a single base away. The entry originates in a study of beta chain features in type 1 diabetes (dated by TCRdb to between 2018 and 2020). In the study overall: Patients and healthy donors did not differ in mean age, gender distribution, total cell number or subset yield. Naive and central memory subsets were obtained from all 28 donors, but regulatory and stem cell-like memory subsets were isolated from only 8 patients and 8 healthy donors. The study compared TCRB repertoires of sorted circulating CD4+ T cell subsets between recently diagnosed type 1 diabetes patients and matched healthy donors. A total of 90 million to 130 million sorted cells were examined across all samples, and a strong correlation was observed between cell number per subset and RNA yield. The study at large found these results: At VDJ recombination sites, patients with type 1 diabetes made fewer insertions and deleted more nucleotides, a pattern implying thymic rearrangement abnormalities. Shorter templates might be favored by PCR, yet because patient and control samples were amplified and corrected together, any such skew would affect both groups equally. Type 1 diabetes patients showed a moderate but significant shortening of TCRB CDR3 length in all four CD4+ subsets. Because small numbers of individuals were included in the HLA sub-analyses, any influence of HLA type on TCRB rearrangement was left unresolved. Naive, central memory and regulatory TCRB repertoires appeared more similar among patients than among healthy donors. Because cDNA was sequenced instead of genomic DNA, highly expressing activated cells could be over-represented, though the groups showed no difference in activation or CD3 levels.

A single peripheral blood draw of approximately 120 mL on average was collected from each donor into heparinised tubes. A BD FACSAria II was used to sort naive, central memory, regulatory and stem cell-like memory CD4+ T cells with a panel that included CD45RO, CCR7, CD25, CD127, CD95 and CD27. Every sorted population had a purity above 95%. Right away, PBMCs were isolated by Lymphoprep density gradient centrifugation and were stained directly, with no culture step. To minimize batch effects, samples were stained and sorted in pairs, one healthy donor with one patient per experiment. The entire amount of isolated RNA was reverse transcribed using the High Capacity cDNA Reverse Transcription Kit, so the sequenced TCRB transcripts were expressed ones. Deep immunoSEQ sequencing was applied to naive, central memory and regulatory T cell samples, giving an average of roughly 3.6 million total reads per sample. Sorted cells were lysed in RLT buffer and RNA was extracted with DNase-treated RNeasy Micro or Mini kits, depending on cell number. Each cell subset was processed on its own to prevent cross-contamination, while patient and healthy donor samples were processed together. The immunoSEQ multiplex PCR was used to amplify TCRB sequences from cDNA, generating 87-bp fragments that spanned the CDR3 region. Amplicons were sequenced on the Illumina HiSeq platform. From the authors' description of their analysis: PCR bias was corrected computationally using synthetic template baselines, and reads within Hamming distance 2 were collapsed, with unmergeable singletons discarded. Reads were aligned against IMGT so that V, D and J genes, CDR3 length and insertions or deletions at six rearrangement sites could be assigned. Within each subset, clonotype counts were normalized to sorted cell number, after which true diversity and Gini coefficients were computed with the tcR R package. The overlap coefficient, calculated on TCRB nucleotide sequences, was used to quantify repertoire sharing. Out-of-frame TCRB sequences from naive cells were analyzed as a proxy for the pre-selection repertoire. TCRdb's version of the immuneACCESS table is confined to in-frame rearrangements and falls short of the full clone set. An unresolved V gene accounts for under half of the shortfall where checked; the remainder is of unknown origin. Clonal size and the V and J genes are those of that table, whereas D and trimming came from the DNA. Counted in this sample were around 250,000 clones; around 24% of them appeared once. Jointly, the top ten make up 0.012% of the sample.

Germline trimming: 3 bases from V, 3 bases from J; junction bases outside gene matches: 1. Reading the germline V gene gives CDR1 MDHEN and CDR2 SYDVKM. The CDR3 spans 14 residues, from the cysteine through the phenylalanine. The DNA shown is the 42-base CDR3, in frame from base 1. Material: naive CD4+ T cells from blood. The sample's cell subset or site label, in plain terms: true naive CD4+ T cells. This TCR was recovered from a woman in her twenties or thirties with type 1 diabetes. The rearranged chain carries TRBV28 and TRBJ2-5, and 10 junctional nucleotides match TRBD1. The CDR3 in this case is CASSLTGGEETQYF. The sequence in DNA is TGTGCCAGCAGTTTGACAGGGGGCGAAGAGACCCAGTACTTC.